The rows below give T cell receptor beta chains drawn from one sample of a study of shared clonotypes between healthy human individuals. Libraries were prepared by immunoSEQ multiplex PCR; TCRdb keeps only in-frame clonotypes and omits some of them. The sample includes 2 million to 3 million clones, approximately 94% of them seen just once. The sequenced sample was naive CD4+ T cells sorted from blood. These receptors came from a man in his late teens or twenties in good health. The CDR3 runs from the conserved cysteine through the conserved F or W. D genes are given only for firm matches. The size of a clone is reported for some rows only, either as once, few or many, or as a class for expanded clones.

V gene,clone size,D gene,J gene,CDR3 length,CDR3 protein,CDR3 DNA
TRBV27,NA,NA,TRBJ2-2,14,CASSLRQGTGELFF,TGTGCCAGCAGTTTAAGGCAGGGAACCGGGGAGCTGTTTTTT
TRBV4-1,NA,TRBD2,TRBJ2-3,16,CASSQVVGGFTDTQYF,TGCGCCAGCAGCCAAGTTGTGGGGGGGTTCACAGATACGCAGTATTTT
TRBV29-1,NA,TRBD1,TRBJ2-7,14,CSVDKGDRGYEQYF,TGCAGCGTTGATAAAGGGGACAGGGGCTACGAGCAGTACTTC
TRBV10-1,NA,NA,TRBJ2-3,14,CASSEFWGTDTQYF,TGCGCCAGCAGTGAGTTTTGGGGCACAGATACGCAGTATTTT
TRBV6-1,NA,NA,TRBJ2-2,17,CASSEVWRNLRTGELFF,TGTGCCAGCAGTGAAGTATGGAGGAATTTGCGCACCGGGGAGCTGTTTTTT
TRBV5-1,NA,NA,TRBJ2-7,14,CASRRTDTNYEQYF,TGCGCCAGCCGACGCACTGACACTAACTACGAGCAGTACTTC
TRBV19,NA,TRBD2,TRBJ2-1,17,CASSALSGGRAIGEQFF,TGTGCCAGTAGTGCCCTGAGCGGCGGGAGGGCCATTGGCGAGCAGTTCTTC
TRBV5-5,NA,NA,TRBJ1-5,15,CASSLSGPPNQPQHF,TGTGCCAGCAGCTTATCAGGACCCCCCAATCAGCCCCAGCATTTT
TRBV6-1,NA,TRBD1,TRBJ1-2,14,CASSDMGTDYGYTF,TGTGCCAGCAGTGACATGGGGACAGACTATGGCTACACCTTC
TRBV30,once,TRBD1,TRBJ2-1,13,CAWSRDRGNEQFF,TGTGCCTGGAGCCGGGACAGGGGAAATGAGCAGTTCTTC
TRBV7-2,NA,NA,TRBJ1-5,14,CASSLAYGAGAQHF,TGTGCCAGCAGCTTAGCGTACGGGGCAGGGGCCCAGCATTTT
TRBV2,NA,NA,TRBJ1-4,14,CASSDQGPNEKLFF,TGTGCCAGCAGTGACCAGGGGCCTAATGAAAAACTGTTTTTT
TRBV6-1,NA,NA,TRBJ1-1,14,CASVGLVSGTEAFF,TGTGCCAGCGTGGGATTGGTGTCGGGCACTGAAGCTTTCTTT
TRBV19,NA,NA,TRBJ2-5,13,CASSIRVGETQYF,TGTGCCAGTAGTATAAGGGTTGGAGAGACCCAGTACTTC
TRBV29-1,NA,TRBD1,TRBJ1-5,19,CSVVPSWDRASDYGQPQHF,TGCAGCGTTGTACCGTCTTGGGACAGGGCATCCGATTACGGTCAGCCCCAGCATTTT
TRBV28,NA,NA,TRBJ2-3,16,CASSLRAGALTDTQYF,TGTGCCAGCAGTTTGCGGGCGGGGGCCCTCACAGATACGCAGTATTTT
TRBV5-8,NA,TRBD2,TRBJ2-3,16,CASSFGLAGPTDTQYF,TGTGCCAGCAGTTTCGGACTAGCGGGACCCACAGATACGCAGTATTTT
TRBV7-9,NA,TRBD1,TRBJ2-1,15,CASSVGQAFINEQFF,TGTGCCAGCAGCGTGGGACAGGCCTTCATCAATGAGCAGTTCTTC
TRBV7-9,once,NA,TRBJ1-3,13,CASSFIQGNTIYF,TGTGCCAGCAGCTTTATACAGGGAAACACCATATATTTT
TRBV4-1,NA,NA,TRBJ1-3,14,CASSQVMMGNTIYF,TGCGCCAGCAGCCAAGTGATGATGGGAAACACCATATATTTT
TRBV9,NA,NA,TRBJ2-5,13,CASSVELGETQYF,TGTGCCAGCAGCGTAGAGCTGGGGGAGACCCAGTACTTC
TRBV10-3,few,NA,TRBJ1-1,15,CAIRLGAGLNTEAFF,TGTGCCATCAGATTAGGGGCAGGGTTGAACACTGAAGCTTTCTTT
TRBV6-6,once,NA,TRBJ2-2,14,CATRGRVNTGELFF,TGTGCCACCAGGGGAAGGGTGAACACCGGGGAGCTGTTTTTT
TRBV5-1,once,TRBD2,TRBJ2-3,13,CASSLGTRYTQYF,TGCGCCAGCAGCTTGGGGACTAGGTATACGCAGTATTTT
TRBV2,NA,TRBD1,TRBJ2-2,15,CASRKGQPNTGELFF,TGTGCCAGCAGAAAGGGACAGCCAAACACCGGGGAGCTGTTTTTT
TRBV4-3,NA,NA,TRBJ1-1,15,CASSQEPGTNTEAFF,TGCGCCAGCAGCCAAGAACCGGGTACGAACACTGAAGCTTTCTTT
TRBV7-2,NA,TRBD2,TRBJ2-5,17,CASSLIRLAGGLETQYF,TGTGCCAGCAGCTTAATTCGGCTAGCGGGAGGATTGGAGACCCAGTACTTC
TRBV9,NA,NA,TRBJ1-5,15,CASSVGGGVDQPQHF,TGTGCCAGCAGCGTAGGGGGCGGAGTGGACCAGCCCCAGCATTTT
TRBV14,NA,TRBD1,TRBJ2-2,16,CASDSTGGKYTGELFF,TGTGCCAGCGACAGCACAGGGGGCAAGTACACCGGGGAGCTGTTTTTT
TRBV15,NA,TRBD2,TRBJ2-7,17,CATSRDRRLAGGHEQYF,TGTGCCACCAGCAGAGATAGAAGGCTAGCGGGAGGCCACGAGCAGTACTTC
TRBV2,NA,TRBD2,TRBJ2-5,15,CASSEFTSGRETQYF,TGTGCCAGCAGTGAATTTACTAGCGGGAGGGAGACCCAGTACTTC
TRBV18,NA,NA,TRBJ1-6,16,CASSPRDDSYNSPLHF,TGTGCCAGCTCACCACGGGACGACAGTTATAATTCACCCCTCCACTTT
TRBV7-2,NA,NA,TRBJ2-7,14,CASSSYTGPYEQYF,TGTGCCAGCAGCTCCTACACGGGACCCTACGAGCAGTACTTC
TRBV5-1,NA,TRBD2,TRBJ2-1,16,CASSSQTSGLYNEQFF,TGCGCCAGCAGCTCGCAGACTAGCGGTCTTTACAATGAGCAGTTCTTC
TRBV28,NA,NA,TRBJ2-3,16,CASSLFAGSDTDTQYF,TGTGCCAGCAGTTTATTCGCAGGTTCAGACACAGATACGCAGTATTTT
TRBV10-3,once,TRBD2,TRBJ2-7,15,CAISEFAGLAYEQYF,TGTGCCATCAGTGAGTTCGCGGGACTAGCTTACGAGCAGTACTTC
TRBV28,NA,TRBD1,TRBJ2-7,14,CASSLTGTAYEQYF,TGTGCCAGCAGTTTAACCGGGACAGCCTACGAGCAGTACTTC
TRBV11-3,once,NA,TRBJ2-5,13,CASSLTLQETQYF,TGTGCCAGCAGCTTAACCCTTCAAGAGACCCAGTACTTC
TRBV5-1,NA,TRBD1,TRBJ1-1,19,CASSLGRSFLRGENTEAFF,TGCGCCAGCAGCTTGGGACGGTCCTTTCTCAGGGGGGAGAACACTGAAGCTTTCTTT
TRBV25-1,NA,NA,TRBJ1-6,13,CASSGQEISPLHF,TGTGCCAGCAGTGGACAGGAGATTTCACCCCTCCACTTT
TRBV10-3,NA,TRBD2,TRBJ2-3,13,CAISESTSGAQYF,TGTGCCATCAGTGAGTCGACTAGCGGAGCGCAGTATTTT
TRBV10-1,NA,TRBD2,TRBJ2-3,17,CASKIPASGRCTDTQYF,TGCGCCAGCAAAATTCCCGCTAGCGGGAGGTGCACAGATACGCAGTATTTT
TRBV7-2,NA,TRBD2,TRBJ2-1,16,CASRESGTRSYNEQFF,TGTGCCAGCAGGGAAAGCGGGACCCGCTCCTACAATGAGCAGTTCTTC
TRBV5-6,NA,NA,TRBJ2-3,13,CASSFRGTDTQYF,TGTGCCAGCAGCTTCAGGGGCACAGATACGCAGTATTTT
TRBV6-5,NA,TRBD2,TRBJ2-5,14,CASRVAGGSETQYF,TGTGCCAGCAGGGTAGCGGGGGGATCGGAGACCCAGTACTTC
TRBV7-2,once,NA,TRBJ2-7,13,CASSIQVSDEQYF,TGTGCCAGCAGCATTCAGGTGTCCGACGAGCAGTACTTC
TRBV6-5,once,TRBD2,TRBJ2-2,15,CASSYVAGGTGELFF,TGTGCCAGCAGTTACGTAGCGGGGGGGACCGGGGAGCTGTTTTTT
TRBV7-2,NA,NA,TRBJ2-3,11,CASSLSDTQYF,TGTGCCAGCAGCTTAAGTGATACGCAGTATTTT
TRBV10-3,NA,NA,TRBJ1-2,13,CAISEEGYYGYTF,TGTGCCATCAGCGAAGAGGGTTACTATGGCTACACCTTC